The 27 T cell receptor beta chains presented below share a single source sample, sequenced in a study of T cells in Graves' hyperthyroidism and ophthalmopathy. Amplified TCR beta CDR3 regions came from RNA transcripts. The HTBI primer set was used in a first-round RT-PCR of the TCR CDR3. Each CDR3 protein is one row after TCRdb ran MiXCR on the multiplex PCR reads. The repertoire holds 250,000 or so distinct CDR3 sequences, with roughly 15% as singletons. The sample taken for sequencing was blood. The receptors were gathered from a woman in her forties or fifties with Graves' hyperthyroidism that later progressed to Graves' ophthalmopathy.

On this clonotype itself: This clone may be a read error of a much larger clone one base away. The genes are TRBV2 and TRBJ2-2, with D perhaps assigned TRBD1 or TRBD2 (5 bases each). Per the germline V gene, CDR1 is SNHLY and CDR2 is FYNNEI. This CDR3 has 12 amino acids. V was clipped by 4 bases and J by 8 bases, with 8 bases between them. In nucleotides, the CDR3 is TGTGCCAGCAGTGCTGAGGGGGGGGAGCTGTTTTTT. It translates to CASSAEGGELFF.

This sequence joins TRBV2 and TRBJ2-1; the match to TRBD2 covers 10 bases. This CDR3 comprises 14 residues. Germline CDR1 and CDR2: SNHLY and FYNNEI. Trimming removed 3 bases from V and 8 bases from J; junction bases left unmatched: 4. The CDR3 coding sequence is TGTGCCAGCAGTGACCCTAGCGGGGGCGATGAGCAGTTCTTC. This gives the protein CASSDPSGGDEQFF.

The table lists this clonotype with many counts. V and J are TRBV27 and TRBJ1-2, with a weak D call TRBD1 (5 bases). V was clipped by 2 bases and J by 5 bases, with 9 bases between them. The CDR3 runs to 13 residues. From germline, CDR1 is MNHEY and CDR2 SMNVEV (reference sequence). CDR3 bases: TGTGCCAGCAGTTTAAGAGGGGATTATGGCTACACCTTC. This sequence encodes CASSLRGDYGYTF.

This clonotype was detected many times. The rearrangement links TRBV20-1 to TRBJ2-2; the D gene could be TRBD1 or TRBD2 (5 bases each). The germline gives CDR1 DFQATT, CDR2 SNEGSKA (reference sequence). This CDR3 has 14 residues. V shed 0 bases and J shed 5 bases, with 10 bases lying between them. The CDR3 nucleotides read TGCAGTGCTAGAGATCCGGGACGGACCGGGGAGCTGTTTTTT. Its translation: CSARDPGRTGELFF.

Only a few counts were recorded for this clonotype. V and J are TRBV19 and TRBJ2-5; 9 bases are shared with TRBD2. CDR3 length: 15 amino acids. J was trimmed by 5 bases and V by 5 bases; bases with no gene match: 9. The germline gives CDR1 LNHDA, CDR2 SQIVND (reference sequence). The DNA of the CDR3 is TGTGCCAGTAGTTCACCGGCTAGCGGGGAGGAGACCCAGTACTTC. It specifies CASSSPASGEETQYF.

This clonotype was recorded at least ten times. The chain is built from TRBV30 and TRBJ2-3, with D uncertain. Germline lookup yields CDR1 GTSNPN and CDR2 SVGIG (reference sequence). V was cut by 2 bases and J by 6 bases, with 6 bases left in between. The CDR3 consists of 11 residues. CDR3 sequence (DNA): TGTGCCTGGAGTAGGGCGGATACGCAGTATTTT. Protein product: CAWSRADTQYF.

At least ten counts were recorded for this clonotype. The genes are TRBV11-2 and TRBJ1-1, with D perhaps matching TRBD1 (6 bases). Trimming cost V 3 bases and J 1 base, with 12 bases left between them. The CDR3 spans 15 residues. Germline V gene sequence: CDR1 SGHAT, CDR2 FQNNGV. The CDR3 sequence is CASSFLQGTNTEAFF. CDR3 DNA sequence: TGTGCCAGCAGCTTTTTACAGGGTACGAACACTGAAGCTTTCTTT.

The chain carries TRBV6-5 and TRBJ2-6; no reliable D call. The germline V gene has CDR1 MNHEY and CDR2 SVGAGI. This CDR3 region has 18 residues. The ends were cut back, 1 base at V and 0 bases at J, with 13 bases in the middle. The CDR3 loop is CASSYFYSESSGANVLTF. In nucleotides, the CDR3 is TGTGCCAGCAGTTACTTTTATTCCGAGAGCTCTGGGGCCAACGTCCTGACTTTC.

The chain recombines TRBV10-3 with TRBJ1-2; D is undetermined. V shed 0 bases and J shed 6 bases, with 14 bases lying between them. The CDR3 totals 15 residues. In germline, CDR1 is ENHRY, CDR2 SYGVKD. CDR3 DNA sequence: TGTGCCATCAGTGAGTCCCTGGGGAGTGGTAATGGCTACACCTTC. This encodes CAISESLGSGNGYTF.

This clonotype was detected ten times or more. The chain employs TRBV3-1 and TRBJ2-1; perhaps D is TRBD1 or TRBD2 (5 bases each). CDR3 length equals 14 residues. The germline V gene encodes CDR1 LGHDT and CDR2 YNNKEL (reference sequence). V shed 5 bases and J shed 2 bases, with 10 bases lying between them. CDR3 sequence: CASSETGPYNEQFF. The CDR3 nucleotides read TGTGCCAGCAGCGAGACGGGACCCTACAATGAGCAGTTCTTC.

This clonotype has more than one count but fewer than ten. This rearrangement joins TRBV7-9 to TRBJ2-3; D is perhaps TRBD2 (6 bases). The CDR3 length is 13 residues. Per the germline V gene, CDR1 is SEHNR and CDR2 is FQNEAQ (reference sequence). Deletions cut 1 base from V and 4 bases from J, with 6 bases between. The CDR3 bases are TGTGCCAGCAGCTTAGGGAGGGCAGATACGCAGTATTTT. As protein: CASSLGRADTQYF.

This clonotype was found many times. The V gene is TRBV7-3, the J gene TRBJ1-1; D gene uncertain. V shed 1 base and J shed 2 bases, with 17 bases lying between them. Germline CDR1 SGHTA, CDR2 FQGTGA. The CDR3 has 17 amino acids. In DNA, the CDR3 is TGTGCCAGCAGCTTAATGGGAAATGTGGGTTCTAACACTGAAGCTTTCTTT. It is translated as CASSLMGNVGSNTEAFF.

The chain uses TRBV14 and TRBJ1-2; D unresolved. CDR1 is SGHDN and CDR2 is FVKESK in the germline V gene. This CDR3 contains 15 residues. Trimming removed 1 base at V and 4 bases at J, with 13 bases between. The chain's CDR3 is CASSQGRLQTYGYTF. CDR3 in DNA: TGTGCCAGCAGCCAAGGGCGTCTACAGACCTATGGCTACACCTTC.

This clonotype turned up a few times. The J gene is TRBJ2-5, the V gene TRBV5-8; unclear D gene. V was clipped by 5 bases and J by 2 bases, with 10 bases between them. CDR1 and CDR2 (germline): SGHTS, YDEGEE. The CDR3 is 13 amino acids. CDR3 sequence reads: CASSSAPQETQYF. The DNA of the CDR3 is TGTGCCAGCAGTTCGGCCCCACAAGAGACCCAGTACTTC. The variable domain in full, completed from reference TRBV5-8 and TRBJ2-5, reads EAGVTQSPTHLIKTRGQQATLRCSPISGHTSVYWYQQALGLGLQFLLWYDEGEERNRGNFPPRFSGRQFPNYSSELNVNALELEDSALYLCASSSAPQETQYFGPGTRLLVL.

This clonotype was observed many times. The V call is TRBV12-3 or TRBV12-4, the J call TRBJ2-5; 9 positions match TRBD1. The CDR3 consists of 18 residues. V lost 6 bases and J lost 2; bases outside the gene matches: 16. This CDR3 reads CASRPDRGWGGTQETQYF. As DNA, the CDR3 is TGTGCCAGCAGGCCGGACAGGGGCTGGGGTGGGACACAAGAGACCCAGTACTTC.

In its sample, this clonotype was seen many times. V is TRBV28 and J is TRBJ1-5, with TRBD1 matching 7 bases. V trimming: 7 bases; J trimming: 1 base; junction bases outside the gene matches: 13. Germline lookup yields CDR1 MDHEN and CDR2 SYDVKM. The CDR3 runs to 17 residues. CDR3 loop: CASTKRQGGRSNQPQHF. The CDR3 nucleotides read TGTGCCAGCACCAAACGACAGGGAGGACGGAGCAATCAGCCCCAGCATTTT.

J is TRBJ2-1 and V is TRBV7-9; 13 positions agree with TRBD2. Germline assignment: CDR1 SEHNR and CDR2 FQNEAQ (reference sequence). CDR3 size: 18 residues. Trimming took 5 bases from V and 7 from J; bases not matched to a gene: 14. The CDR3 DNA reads TGTGCCAGCAGCGCCGGGCGCCGGACTAGCGGGAGAATAAATGAGCAGTTCTTC. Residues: CASSAGRRTSGRINEQFF.

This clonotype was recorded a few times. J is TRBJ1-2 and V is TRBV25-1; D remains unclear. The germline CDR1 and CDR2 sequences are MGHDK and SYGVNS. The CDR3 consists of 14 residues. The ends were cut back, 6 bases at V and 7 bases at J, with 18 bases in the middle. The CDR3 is CASSFARGLGGYTF. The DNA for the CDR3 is TGTGCCAGCAGCTTTGCCAGAGGGCTCGGTGGCTACACCTTC.

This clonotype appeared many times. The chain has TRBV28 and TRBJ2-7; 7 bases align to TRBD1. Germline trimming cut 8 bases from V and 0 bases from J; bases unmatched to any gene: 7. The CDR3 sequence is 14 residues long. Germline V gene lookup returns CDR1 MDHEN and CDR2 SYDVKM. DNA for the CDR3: TGTGCCAGCGGATCCGGGACAGTCTCCTACGAGCAGTACTTC. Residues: CASGSGTVSYEQYF.

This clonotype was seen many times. The CDR3 coding sequence is TGTGCCAGCAGCCGGGACAACAAGCAGTACTTC. Translating gives CASSRDNKQYF. The chain recombines TRBV28 with TRBJ2-7; D is possibly TRBD1 (6 bases). The V and J ends lost 6 bases and 8 bases respectively, with 11 bases between them. The CDR3 loop spans 11 amino acids. Looked up from germline, CDR1 is MDHEN and CDR2 is SYDVKM.

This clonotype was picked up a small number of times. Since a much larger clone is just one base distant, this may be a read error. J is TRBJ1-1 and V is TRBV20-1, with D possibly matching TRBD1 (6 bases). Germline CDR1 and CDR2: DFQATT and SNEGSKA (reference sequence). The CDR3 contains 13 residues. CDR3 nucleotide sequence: TGCAGTACTAGCCTGGGAACAGGGACTGAAGCTTTCTTT. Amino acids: CSTSLGTGTEAFF.

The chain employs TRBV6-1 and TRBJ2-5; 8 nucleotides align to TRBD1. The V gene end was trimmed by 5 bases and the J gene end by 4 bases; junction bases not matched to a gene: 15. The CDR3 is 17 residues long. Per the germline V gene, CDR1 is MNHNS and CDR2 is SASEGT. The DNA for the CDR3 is TGTGCCAGCAGTCCTGATAGGCAGGGGGCGAGCGGAGAGACCCAGTACTTC. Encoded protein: CASSPDRQGASGETQYF.

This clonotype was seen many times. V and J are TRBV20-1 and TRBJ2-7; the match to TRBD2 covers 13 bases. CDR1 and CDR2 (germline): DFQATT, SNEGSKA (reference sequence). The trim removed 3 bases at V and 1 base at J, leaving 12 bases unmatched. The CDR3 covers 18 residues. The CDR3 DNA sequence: TGCAGTGCTAGCCCTTTGGGACTAGCGGGATTTCATTCCTACGAGCAGTACTTC. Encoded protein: CSASPLGLAGFHSYEQYF.

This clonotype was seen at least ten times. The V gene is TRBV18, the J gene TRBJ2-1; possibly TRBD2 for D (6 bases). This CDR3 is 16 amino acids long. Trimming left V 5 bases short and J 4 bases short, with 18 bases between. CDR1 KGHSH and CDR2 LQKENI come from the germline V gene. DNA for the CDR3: TGTGCCAGCTCAACTTCCCGGGACTTTCAATACAATGAGCAGTTCTTC. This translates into CASSTSRDFQYNEQFF.

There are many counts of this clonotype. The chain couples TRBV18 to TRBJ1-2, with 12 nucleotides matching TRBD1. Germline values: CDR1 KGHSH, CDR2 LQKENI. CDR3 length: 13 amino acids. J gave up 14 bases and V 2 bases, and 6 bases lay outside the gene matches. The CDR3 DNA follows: TGTGCCAGCTCACCAACAGGGGACAGGGGGCCTACCTTC. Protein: CASSPTGDRGPTF.

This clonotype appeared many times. The CDR3: CASSPLAGQLQETQYF. The CDR3 bases are TGTGCCAGCTCACCATTAGCGGGGCAGTTACAAGAGACCCAGTACTTC. V and J are TRBV18 and TRBJ2-5; TRBD2 agrees at 8 bases. Germline CDR1 is KGHSH and CDR2 is LQKENI. CDR3 length: 16 residues. V shed 2 bases and J 2 bases; nucleotides not matched to a gene: 7.

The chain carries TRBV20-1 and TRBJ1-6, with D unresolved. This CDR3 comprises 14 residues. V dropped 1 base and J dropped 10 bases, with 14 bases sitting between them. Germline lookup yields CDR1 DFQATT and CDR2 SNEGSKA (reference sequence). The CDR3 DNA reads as TGCAGTGCTAGAGCTGAGAGCAGAAACTCACCCCTCCACTTT. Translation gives CSARAESRNSPLHF.